This T cell receptor (beta chain) comes out of a study of CD8 T cells in ankylosing spondylitis. This clonotype was picked up a small number of times. Its antigen is as yet unknown. Germline assignment: CDR1 MGHRA and CDR2 YSYEKL. With 1 base clipped from V and 5 bases from J, the junction kept 3 bases outside the gene matches. The CDR3 contains 15 residues. Study-wide findings and caveats: Typical of ankylosing spondylitis blood, it appeared, was a TCR beta motif of eight highly homologous variants. Past studies reported some motif variants in reactive arthritis synovial fluid and blood.

The TCR beta libraries were generated through quantitative 5'-RACE incorporating molecular barcodes. TCRdb re-called the 5' RACE reads through MiXCR, storing one row per CDR3 protein. The sample includes around 430,000 distinct CDR3 sequences, about 15% of them seen just once. This clonotype was obtained from a male donor with ankylosing spondylitis. The sample comprised blood, either unsorted or a sorted T cell fraction (not recorded which). V usage is TRBV4-1 and J usage is TRBJ2-2; 8 bases are a match to TRBD2. CDR3 coding DNA: TGCGCCAGCAGCCAAGTTTCGGGGGGGACCGGGGAGCTGTTTTTT. Its translation: CASSQVSGGTGELFF.